These 27 T cell receptor beta chains came from one sample sequenced in a study of cytomegalovirus exposure and HLA in healthy donors. The PCR made use of 60 Vbeta and 13 Jbeta primers. Libraries were prepared by immunoSEQ multiplex PCR; TCRdb keeps only in-frame clonotypes and omits some of them. The sample shows some 200,000 clones, around 80% of them seen only once. Input material: PBMCs. Receptor source: a woman aged 35 to 49 in good health and CMV-seronegative.

This clone appeared a single time. The gene calls are TRBV10-3 and TRBJ1-2; 8 bases map to TRBD1. This CDR3 has 14 amino acids. Germline loops: CDR1 ENHRY, CDR2 SYGVKD. J lost 6 bases, V lost 4 bases, and 7 bases had no gene match. The CDR3 loop reads CAISGQQGANGYTF. CDR3 coding DNA: TGTGCCATCAGTGGACAGCAGGGGGCGAATGGCTACACCTTC.

The sample holds a few counts of this clone. This chain uses TRBV5-1 with TRBJ2-7; D possibly corresponds to TRBD2 (6 bases). The CDR3 is 15 amino acids. Per the germline V gene, CDR1 is SGHRS and CDR2 is YFSETQ. V was clipped by 1 base and J by 7 bases, with 18 bases between them. Written as DNA, the CDR3 is TGCGCCAGCAGCTTGTTCGGGTTTGGCGGGGTTGAGCAGTACTTC. This codes for CASSLFGFGGVEQYF.

The chain has TRBV28 and TRBJ2-3; 8 bases match TRBD1. The germline gives CDR1 MDHEN, CDR2 SYDVKM. The trim removed 5 bases at V and 0 bases at J, leaving 7 bases unmatched. This CDR3 is 16 amino acids long. CDR3 coding DNA: TGTGCCAGCAGTGGGACAGGTTTAGTGAGCACAGATACGCAGTATTTT. Residues: CASSGTGLVSTDTQYF.

J is TRBJ2-5 and V is TRBV19; possible D gene TRBD2, 6 bases. Germline values: CDR1 LNHDA, CDR2 SQIVND (reference sequence). Trimming pared 4 bases from V and 0 bases from J, leaving 9 bases between. This CDR3 has 14 amino acids. CDR3 amino acids: CASSKGLHQETQYF. Here the CDR3 DNA reads TGTGCCAGTAGTAAGGGACTCCACCAAGAGACCCAGTACTTC.

This clone was seen only once. The chain employs TRBV5-1 and TRBJ2-7; 10 nucleotides align to TRBD1. The CDR3 covers 14 residues. Germline V gene lookup returns CDR1 SGHRS and CDR2 YFSETQ. Trimming removed 5 bases from V and 4 bases from J; junction bases left unmatched: 6. CDR3 DNA sequence: TGCGCCAGCAGGGGGACAGGGGTGGGATACGAGCAGTACTTC. Translation: CASRGTGVGYEQYF.

Points on this clone: Compared with germline, one end of the junction differs, possibly owing to a read error. The chain has TRBV4-2 and TRBJ1-4; D might be TRBD1 (6 bases). This CDR3 has 14 residues. Germline assignment: CDR1 LGHNA and CDR2 YNFKEQ. This CDR3 reads CASSQGQGNEKLFF. In nucleotides, the CDR3 is TGTGCCAGCAGTCAAGGGCAGGGGAATGAAAAACTGTTTTTT.

This clone appeared once. This rearrangement joins TRBV30 to TRBJ1-2; D not certain. With 4 bases removed from V and 5 bases from J, the gap between germline ends came to 14 bases. The CDR3 is 13 residues long. Germline CDR1 GTSNPN, CDR2 SVGIG (reference sequence). CDR3 in amino acids: CAWNQGRGYGYTF. In DNA, the CDR3 is TGTGCCTGGAACCAAGGCAGAGGATATGGCTACACCTTC.

CDR3: CASSFLGGGSYEQYF. CDR3 bases: TGTGCCAGCAGCTTCCTAGGGGGGGGTTCCTACGAGCAGTACTTC. The genes are TRBV5-5 and TRBJ2-7; possibly TRBD2 for D (7 bases). Germline CDR1 reads SGHKS; CDR2 reads YYEKEE (reference sequence). Trimming shortened V by 2 bases and J by 1 base, and 13 bases separated the two germline ends. This CDR3 has 15 amino acids.

The rearrangement links TRBV28 to TRBJ2-1; 11 positions match TRBD2. Germline V gene data show CDR1 as MDHEN and CDR2 as SYDVKM. This CDR3 comprises 15 residues. V shed 7 bases and J 4 bases; nucleotides not matched to a gene: 6. In DNA, the CDR3 is TGTGCCAGCATTAGCGGGGGGGCCGGTTACAATGAGCAGTTCTTC. Its protein is CASISGGAGYNEQFF.

This clone has just one count. The J gene is TRBJ1-5, the V gene TRBV19, with a weak D call TRBD1 (6 bases). The length of the CDR3 is 14 residues. V lost 5 bases and J lost 7, with 15 bases in between. Germline CDR1 reads LNHDA; CDR2 reads SQIVND (reference sequence). CDR3 in amino acids: CASSWGGNSQPQHF. The CDR3 region has the DNA TGTGCCAGTAGTTGGGGGGGCAACTCGCAGCCCCAGCATTTT.

The chain links TRBV6-5 to TRBJ2-7; D perhaps matches TRBD1 (6 bases). V was trimmed by 5 bases and J by 2 bases, leaving 10 bases between them. Germline lookup yields CDR1 MNHEY and CDR2 SVGAGI. The CDR3 is 13 amino acids. The CDR3 spells CASSATGTYEQYF. CDR3 nucleotide sequence: TGTGCCAGCAGTGCTACAGGGACCTACGAGCAGTACTTC.

The V call is TRBV18, the J call TRBJ1-1, with D hard to call. The CDR3 length is 13 residues. CDR1 and CDR2 from the germline V gene are KGHSH and LQKENI. V dropped 2 bases and J dropped 4 bases, with 8 bases sitting between them. In DNA form, the CDR3 reads TGTGCCAGCTCACCAAGGAGGGCCACTGAAGCTTTCTTT. Amino acids: CASSPRRATEAFF.

This chain joins TRBV19 and TRBJ2-7; TRBD2 matches at 7 bases. The CDR3 sequence is 17 residues long. CDR1 LNHDA and CDR2 SQIVND come from the germline V gene (reference sequence). V lost 5 bases and J lost 2; bases outside the gene matches: 15. The CDR3 loop reads CASSDTREGTGPYEQYF. The CDR3 DNA sequence: TGTGCCAGTAGTGATACCAGGGAGGGGACTGGGCCCTACGAGCAGTACTTC.

This clone was detected once. Distinct nucleotide sequences in the sample also encode this CDR3. The chain couples TRBV10-3 to TRBJ1-1, with unresolved D. CDR1 ENHRY and CDR2 SYGVKD come from the germline V gene. V gave up 3 bases and J gave up 0 bases, with 8 bases separating them. The CDR3 totals 14 residues. The CDR3 region has the DNA TGTGCCATCAGTGATCGAGGGATGAACACTGAAGCTTTCTTT. Protein product: CAISDRGMNTEAFF.

The count of this clone is one. The V gene is TRBV5-1, the J gene TRBJ1-1; D remains unclear. The CDR3 has 16 amino acids. In germline, CDR1 is SGHRS, CDR2 YFSETQ. The V and J ends lost 4 bases and 0 bases respectively, with 16 bases between them. CDR3 DNA: TGCGCCAGCAGCCCACTATTCATAGAAATGAACACTGAAGCTTTCTTT. Amino acids: CASSPLFIEMNTEAFF.

The rearrangement links TRBV18 to TRBJ1-3; D is ambiguous. CDR3 size: 16 residues. With 5 bases removed from V and 0 bases from J, the gap between germline ends came to 14 bases. From germline, CDR1 is KGHSH and CDR2 LQKENI. As DNA, the CDR3 is TGTGCCAGCTCATCTCAAACAAGTTCCTCTGGAAACACCATATATTTT. Its translation: CASSSQTSSSGNTIYF.

This clone was observed a single time. For the CDR3, the DNA is TGTGCCAGCAGTTACCCACAGACGTACCAAGAGACCCAGTACTTC. This sequence encodes CASSYPQTYQETQYF. V usage is TRBV28 and J usage is TRBJ2-5; D gene uncertain. The germline gives CDR1 MDHEN, CDR2 SYDVKM. The CDR3 totals 15 residues. Trimming took 4 bases from V and 0 from J, leaving 12 bases between them.

V gene TRBV4-2 combines with J gene TRBJ1-1, with TRBD1 matching 8 bases. This CDR3 region has 15 residues. Germline assignment: CDR1 LGHNA and CDR2 YNFKEQ. J lost 5 bases, V lost 4 bases, and 9 bases had no gene match. The DNA of the CDR3 is TGTGCCAGCAGCCTCACGACAGGGGAAGGGACTGAAGCTTTCTTT. This encodes CASSLTTGEGTEAFF.

The rearrangement links TRBV28 to TRBJ2-7, with unresolved D. The germline V gene has CDR1 MDHEN and CDR2 SYDVKM. V lost 6 bases and J lost 6, with 9 bases in between. The CDR3 has 11 amino acids. CDR3 sequence (DNA): TGTGCCAGCAGCCCCTACTCCGAGCAGTACTTC. It encodes CASSPYSEQYF.

The chain uses TRBV5-1 and TRBJ1-2; 10 bases are a match to TRBD1. The CDR3 extends over 16 amino acids. V lost 1 base and J lost 2; bases outside the gene matches: 5. Germline CDR1 is SGHRS and CDR2 is YFSETQ. CDR3 sequence: CASSLTAGQGNYGYTF. For the CDR3, the DNA is TGCGCCAGCAGCTTGACGGCGGGACAGGGGAACTATGGCTACACCTTC.

The rearrangement uses TRBV5-1 and TRBJ1-1; D unresolved. V lost 4 bases to trimming and J lost 6 bases, with 16 bases between them. CDR1 is SGHRS and CDR2 is YFSETQ in the germline V gene. This CDR3 has 14 residues. DNA for the CDR3: TGCGCCAGCAGCCCATCCCCGGCAGGTTCTGAAGCTTTCTTT. This gives the protein CASSPSPAGSEAFF.

The CDR3 spells CASSAGTGGIEAFF. The CDR3 DNA follows: TGTGCCAGCAGCGCCGGGACAGGGGGCATTGAAGCTTTCTTT. J is TRBJ1-1 and V is TRBV9, with TRBD1 matching 12 bases. The germline V gene encodes CDR1 SGDLS and CDR2 YYNGEE. The CDR3 is 14 amino acids. With 3 bases clipped from V and 7 bases from J, the junction kept 4 bases outside the gene matches.

The rearrangement joins TRBV6-1 to TRBJ2-7; TRBD1 aligns across 7 bases. J gave up 9 bases and V 5 bases, and 7 bases lay outside the gene matches. Germline V lookup: CDR1 MNHNS, CDR2 SASEGT. This CDR3 has 12 amino acids. CDR3 nucleotide sequence: TGTGCCAGCAGTACTACAGGGGTGGGGCAGTACTTC. Translating it yields CASSTTGVGQYF.

This chain connects TRBV7-6 to TRBJ2-2, with D possibly matching TRBD2 (6 bases). This CDR3 has 14 amino acids. Germline V gene lookup returns CDR1 SGHVS and CDR2 FNYEAQ. Between the trimmed V and J ends, which lost 4 bases and 6 bases, there was a span of 12 bases. This CDR3 reads CASSSGTLSGELFF. As DNA, the CDR3 is TGTGCCAGCAGCTCGGGGACTTTGTCCGGGGAGCTGTTTTTT.

This chain uses TRBV28 with TRBJ2-5, with D maybe TRBD1 (5 bases). The J call may be wrong; the DNA end is better matched by TRBJ2-7. Germline values: CDR1 MDHEN, CDR2 SYDVKM. The CDR3 extends over 15 amino acids. The CDR3 bases are TGTGCCAGCAGAATCTCGACAGCCTTGACCTACGAGCAGTACTTC. It specifies CASRISTALTYEQYF.

The chain links TRBV19 to TRBJ1-4, with D unresolved. V was cut by 7 bases and J by 0 bases, with 12 bases left in between. The germline V gene encodes CDR1 LNHDA and CDR2 SQIVND (reference sequence). The CDR3 totals 15 residues. The CDR3 region has the DNA TGTGCCAGTACTACGACCACAGCAACTAATGAAAAACTGTTTTTT. It yields the protein CASTTTTATNEKLFF.

The chain couples TRBV18 to TRBJ1-6; D is unresolved. Germline CDR1 reads KGHSH; CDR2 reads LQKENI. V lost 2 bases and J lost 11, with 16 bases in between. The CDR3 consists of 15 residues. CDR3 DNA sequence: TGTGCCAGCTCACCAACTTTTGGTCCGGAGGCACCCCTCCACTTT. This sequence encodes CASSPTFGPEAPLHF.